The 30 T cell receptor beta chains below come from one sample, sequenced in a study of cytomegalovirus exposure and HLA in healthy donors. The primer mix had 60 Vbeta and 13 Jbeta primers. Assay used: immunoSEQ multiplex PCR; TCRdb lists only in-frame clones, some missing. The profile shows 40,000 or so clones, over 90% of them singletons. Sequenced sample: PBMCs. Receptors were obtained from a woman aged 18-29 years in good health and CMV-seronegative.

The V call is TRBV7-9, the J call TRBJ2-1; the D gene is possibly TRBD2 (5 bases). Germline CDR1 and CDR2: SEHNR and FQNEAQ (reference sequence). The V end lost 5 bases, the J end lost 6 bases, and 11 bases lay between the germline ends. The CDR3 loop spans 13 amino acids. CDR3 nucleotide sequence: TGTGCCAGCAGCAAAGGTGCGGGCAATGAGCAGTTCTTC. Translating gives CASSKGAGNEQFF.

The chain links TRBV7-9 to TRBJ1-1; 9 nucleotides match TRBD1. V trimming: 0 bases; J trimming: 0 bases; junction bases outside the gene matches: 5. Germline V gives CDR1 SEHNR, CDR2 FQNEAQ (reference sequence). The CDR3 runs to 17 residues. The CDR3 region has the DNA TGTGCCAGCAGCTTAGCACAGGGGGCCTTGGTGAACACTGAAGCTTTCTTT. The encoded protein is CASSLAQGALVNTEAFF.

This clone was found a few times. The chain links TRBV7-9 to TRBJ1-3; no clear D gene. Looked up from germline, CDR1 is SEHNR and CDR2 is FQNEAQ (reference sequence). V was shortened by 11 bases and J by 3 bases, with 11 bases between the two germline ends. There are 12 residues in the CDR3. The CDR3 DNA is TGTGCCCTGTCTAGTCTTGGAAACACCATATATTTT. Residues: CALSSLGNTIYF.

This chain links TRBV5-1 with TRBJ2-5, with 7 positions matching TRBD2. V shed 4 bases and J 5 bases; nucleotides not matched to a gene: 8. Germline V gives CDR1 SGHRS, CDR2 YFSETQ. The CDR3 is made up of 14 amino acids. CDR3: CASSIGLVGETQYF. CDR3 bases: TGCGCCAGCAGCATAGGACTAGTAGGGGAGACCCAGTACTTC. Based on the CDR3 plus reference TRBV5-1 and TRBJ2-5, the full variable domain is KAGVTQTPRYLIKTRGQQVTLSCSPISGHRSVSWYQQTPGQGLQFLFEYFSETQRNKGNFPGRFSGRQFSNSRSEMNVSTLELGDSALYLCASSIGLVGETQYFGPGTRLLVL.

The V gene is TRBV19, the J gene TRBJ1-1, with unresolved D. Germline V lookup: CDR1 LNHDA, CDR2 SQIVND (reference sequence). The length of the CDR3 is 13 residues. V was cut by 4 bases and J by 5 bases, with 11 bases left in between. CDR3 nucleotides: TGTGCCAGTAGTAGTTCGGGGTTGACTGAAGCTTTCTTT. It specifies CASSSSGLTEAFF.

This CDR3 reads CASIYGLSSTDTQYF. CDR3 DNA sequence: TGCGCCAGCATTTACGGACTTTCTAGCACAGATACGCAGTATTTT. This chain links TRBV5-1 with TRBJ2-3; TRBD2 might be the D (5 bases). The CDR3 loop spans 15 amino acids. Trimming stripped 6 bases from V and 0 bases from J, with 14 bases between. Germline CDR1 is SGHRS and CDR2 is YFSETQ.

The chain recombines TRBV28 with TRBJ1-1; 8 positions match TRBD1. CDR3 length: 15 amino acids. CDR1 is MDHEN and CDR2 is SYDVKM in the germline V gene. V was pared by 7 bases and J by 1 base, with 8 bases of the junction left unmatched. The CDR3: CASTLGGQGNTEAFF. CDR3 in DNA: TGTGCCAGCACTCTGGGCGGACAGGGGAACACTGAAGCTTTCTTT.

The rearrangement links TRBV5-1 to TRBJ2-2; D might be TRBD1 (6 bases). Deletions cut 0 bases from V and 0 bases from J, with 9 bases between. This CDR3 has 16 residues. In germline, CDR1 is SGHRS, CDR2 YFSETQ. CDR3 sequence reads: CASSLGTGPNTGELFF. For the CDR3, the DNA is TGCGCCAGCAGCTTGGGTACAGGGCCGAACACCGGGGAGCTGTTTTTT. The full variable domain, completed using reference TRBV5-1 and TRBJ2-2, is KAGVTQTPRYLIKTRGQQVTLSCSPISGHRSVSWYQQTPGQGLQFLFEYFSETQRNKGNFPGRFSGRQFSNSRSEMNVSTLELGDSALYLCASSLGTGPNTGELFFGEGSRLTVL.

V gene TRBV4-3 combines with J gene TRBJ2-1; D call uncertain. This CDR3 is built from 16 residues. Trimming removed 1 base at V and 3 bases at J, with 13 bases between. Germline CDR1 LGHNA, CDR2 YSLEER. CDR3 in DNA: TGCGCCAGCAGCCAAGGTGTGGTTTCGGTCTACAATGAGCAGTTCTTC. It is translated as CASSQGVVSVYNEQFF.

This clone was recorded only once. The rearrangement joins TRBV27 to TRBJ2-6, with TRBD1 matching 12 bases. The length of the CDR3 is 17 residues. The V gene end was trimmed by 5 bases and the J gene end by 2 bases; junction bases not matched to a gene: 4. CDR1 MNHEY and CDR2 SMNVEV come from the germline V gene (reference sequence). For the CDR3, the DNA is TGTGCCAGCAGTGCGGGACAGGGGGCGCCTGGGGCCAACGTCCTGACTTTC. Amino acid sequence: CASSAGQGAPGANVLTF.

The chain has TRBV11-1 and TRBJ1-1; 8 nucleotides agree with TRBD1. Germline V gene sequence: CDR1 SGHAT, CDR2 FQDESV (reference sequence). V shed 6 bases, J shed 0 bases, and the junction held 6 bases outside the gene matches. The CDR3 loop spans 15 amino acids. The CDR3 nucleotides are TGTGCCAGCAGTCTGAAGGACAGGGTGAACACTGAAGCTTTCTTT. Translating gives CASSLKDRVNTEAFF.

This CDR3 is CASSTYEKLFF. CDR3 in DNA: TGTGCCAGCAGCACTTATGAAAAACTGTTTTTT. The chain recombines TRBV11-2 with TRBJ1-4, with D uncertain. Germline V CDR1 and CDR2: SGHAT, FQNNGV. The CDR3 totals 11 residues. V dropped 5 bases and J dropped 6 bases, with 4 bases sitting between them.

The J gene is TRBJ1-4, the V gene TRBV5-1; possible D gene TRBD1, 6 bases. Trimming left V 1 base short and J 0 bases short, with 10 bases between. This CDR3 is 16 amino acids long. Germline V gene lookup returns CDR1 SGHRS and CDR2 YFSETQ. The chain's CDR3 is CASSLFTGSTNEKLFF. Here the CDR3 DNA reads TGCGCCAGCAGCTTGTTCACAGGGTCAACTAATGAAAAACTGTTTTTT.

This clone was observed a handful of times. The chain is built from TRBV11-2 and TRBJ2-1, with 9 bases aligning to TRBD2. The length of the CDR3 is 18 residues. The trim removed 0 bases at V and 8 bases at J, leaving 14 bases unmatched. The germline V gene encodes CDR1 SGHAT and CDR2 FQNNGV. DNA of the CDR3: TGTGCCAGCAGCTTAGATCCTCTAGCGGGATTTTCGTGGGATGAGCAGTTCTTC. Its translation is CASSLDPLAGFSWDEQFF. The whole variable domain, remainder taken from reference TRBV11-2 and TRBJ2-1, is EAGVAQSPRYKIIEKRQSVAFWCNPISGHATLYWYQQILGQGPKLLIQFQNNGVVDDSQLPKDRFSAERLKGVDSTLKIQPAKLEDSAVYLCASSLDPLAGFSWDEQFFGPGTRLTVL.

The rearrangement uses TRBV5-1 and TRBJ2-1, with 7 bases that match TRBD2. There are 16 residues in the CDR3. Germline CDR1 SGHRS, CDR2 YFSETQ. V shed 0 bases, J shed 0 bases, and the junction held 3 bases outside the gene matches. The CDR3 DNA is TGCGCCAGCAGCTTGGGGCAGCGGGACTCCTACAATGAGCAGTTCTTC. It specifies CASSLGQRDSYNEQFF.

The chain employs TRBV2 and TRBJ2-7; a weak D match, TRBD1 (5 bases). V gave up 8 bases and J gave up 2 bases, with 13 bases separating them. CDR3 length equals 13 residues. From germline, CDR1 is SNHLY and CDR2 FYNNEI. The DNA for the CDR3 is TGTGCCAGCGGCCATAGGGGTCCCTACGAGCAGTACTTC. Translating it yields CASGHRGPYEQYF.

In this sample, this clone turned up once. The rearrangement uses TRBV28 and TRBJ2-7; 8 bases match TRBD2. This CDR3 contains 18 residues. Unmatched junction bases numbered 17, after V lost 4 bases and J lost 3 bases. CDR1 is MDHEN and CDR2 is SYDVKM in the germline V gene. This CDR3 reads CASSSPPAGEPNDYEQYF. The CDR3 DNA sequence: TGTGCCAGCAGTTCACCCCCAGCGGGAGAGCCTAATGACTACGAGCAGTACTTC.

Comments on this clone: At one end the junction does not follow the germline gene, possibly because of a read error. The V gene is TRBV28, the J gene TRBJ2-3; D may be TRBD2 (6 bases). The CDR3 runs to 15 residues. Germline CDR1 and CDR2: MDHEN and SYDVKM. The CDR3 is CAGSLYAGGGDTQYF. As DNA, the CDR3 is TGTGCCGGCAGTTTATACGCGGGTGGAGGGGATACGCAGTATTTT.

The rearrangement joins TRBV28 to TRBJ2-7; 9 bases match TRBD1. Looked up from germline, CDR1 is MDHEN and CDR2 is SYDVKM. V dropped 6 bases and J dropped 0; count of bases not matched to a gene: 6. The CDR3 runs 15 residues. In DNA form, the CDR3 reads TGTGCCAGCAGAACTCCGGGACAGGGCTCCTACGAGCAGTACTTC. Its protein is CASRTPGQGSYEQYF.

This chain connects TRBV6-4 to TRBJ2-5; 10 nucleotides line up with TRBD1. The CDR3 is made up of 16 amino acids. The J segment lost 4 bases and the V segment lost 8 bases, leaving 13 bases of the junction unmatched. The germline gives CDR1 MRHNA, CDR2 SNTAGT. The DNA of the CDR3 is TGTGCCAGCTCCCCCACGCCGGACAGGGGGGGAGAGACCCAGTACTTC. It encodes CASSPTPDRGGETQYF.

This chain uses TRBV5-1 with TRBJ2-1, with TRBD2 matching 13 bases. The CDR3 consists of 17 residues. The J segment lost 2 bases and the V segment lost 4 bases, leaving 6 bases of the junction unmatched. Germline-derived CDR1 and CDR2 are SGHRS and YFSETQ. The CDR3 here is CASSLRLAGGPYNEQFF. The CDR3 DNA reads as TGCGCCAGCAGCCTCCGACTAGCGGGAGGCCCCTACAATGAGCAGTTCTTC.

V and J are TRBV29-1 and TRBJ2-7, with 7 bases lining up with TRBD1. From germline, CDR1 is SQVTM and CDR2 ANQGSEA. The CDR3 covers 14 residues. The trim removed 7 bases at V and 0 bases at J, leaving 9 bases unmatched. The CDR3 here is CSAARDSSSYEQYF. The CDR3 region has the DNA TGCAGCGCGGCACGGGACAGTAGCTCCTACGAGCAGTACTTC.

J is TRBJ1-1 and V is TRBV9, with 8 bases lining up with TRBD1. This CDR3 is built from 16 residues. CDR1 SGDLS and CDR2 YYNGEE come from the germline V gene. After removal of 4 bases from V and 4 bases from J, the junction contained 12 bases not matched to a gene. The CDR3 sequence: CASSPRTGSLGTEAFF. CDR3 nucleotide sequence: TGTGCCAGCAGCCCAAGGACAGGGAGTTTAGGCACTGAAGCTTTCTTT.

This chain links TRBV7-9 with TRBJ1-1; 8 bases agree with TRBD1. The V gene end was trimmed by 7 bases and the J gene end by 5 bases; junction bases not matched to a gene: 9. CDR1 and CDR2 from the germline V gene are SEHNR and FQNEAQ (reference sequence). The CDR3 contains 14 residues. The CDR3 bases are TGTGCCAGCACCGTACCGACAGGGGAAACTGAAGCTTTCTTT. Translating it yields CASTVPTGETEAFF.

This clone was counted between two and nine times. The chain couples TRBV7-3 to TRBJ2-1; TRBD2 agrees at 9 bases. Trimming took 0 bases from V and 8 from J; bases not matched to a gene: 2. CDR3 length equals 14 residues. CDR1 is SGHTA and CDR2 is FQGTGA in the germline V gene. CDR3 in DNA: TGTGCCAGCAGCTTAACGAGCGGGAGGTATGAGCAGTTCTTC. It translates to CASSLTSGRYEQFF.

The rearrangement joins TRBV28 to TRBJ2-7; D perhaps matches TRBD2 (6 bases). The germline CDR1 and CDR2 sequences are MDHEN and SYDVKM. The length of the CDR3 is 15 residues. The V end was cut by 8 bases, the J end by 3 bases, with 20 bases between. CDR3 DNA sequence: TGTGCCAGCTCCTATCCGGGACTTACGGACTACGAGCAGTACTTC. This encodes CASSYPGLTDYEQYF. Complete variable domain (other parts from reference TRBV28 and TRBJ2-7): DVKVTQSSRYLVKRTGEKVFLECVQDMDHENMFWYRQDPGLGLRLIYFSYDVKMKEKGDIPEGYSVSREKKERFSLILESASTNQTSMYLCASSYPGLTDYEQYFGPGTRLTVT.

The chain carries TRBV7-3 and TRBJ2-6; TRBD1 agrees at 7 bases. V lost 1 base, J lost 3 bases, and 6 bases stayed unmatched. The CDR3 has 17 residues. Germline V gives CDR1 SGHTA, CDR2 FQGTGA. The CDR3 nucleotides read TGTGCCAGCAGCTTAAATCCAGGGGGATTTGGGGCCAACGTCCTGACTTTC. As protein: CASSLNPGGFGANVLTF. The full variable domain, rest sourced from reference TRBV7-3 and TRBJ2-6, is GAGVSQTPSNKVTEKGKYVELRCDPISGHTALYWYRQSLGQGPEFLIYFQGTGAADDSGLPNDRFFAVRPEGSVSTLKIQRTERGDSAVYLCASSLNPGGFGANVLTFGAGSRLTVL.

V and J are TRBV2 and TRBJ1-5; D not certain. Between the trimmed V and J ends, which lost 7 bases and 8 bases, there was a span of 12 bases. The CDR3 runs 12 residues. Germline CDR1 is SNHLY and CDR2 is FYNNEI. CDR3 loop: CASTGSVEPQHF. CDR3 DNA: TGTGCCAGCACAGGTTCAGTTGAGCCCCAGCATTTT.

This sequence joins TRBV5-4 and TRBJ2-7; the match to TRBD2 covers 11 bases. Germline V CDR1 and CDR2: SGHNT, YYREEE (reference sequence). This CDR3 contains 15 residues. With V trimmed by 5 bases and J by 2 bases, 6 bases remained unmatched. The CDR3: CASSRGLAVTYEQYF. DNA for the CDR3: TGTGCCAGCAGTCGGGGACTAGCGGTTACCTACGAGCAGTACTTC.

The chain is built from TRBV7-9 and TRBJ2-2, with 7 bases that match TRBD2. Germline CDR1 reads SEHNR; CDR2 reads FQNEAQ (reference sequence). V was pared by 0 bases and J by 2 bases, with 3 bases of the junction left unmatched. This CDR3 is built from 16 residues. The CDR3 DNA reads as TGTGCCAGCAGCTTAGCGGGGGGGTACAACACCGGGGAGCTGTTTTTT. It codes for CASSLAGGYNTGELFF.